This TCR beta chain was retrieved from a study of identical twins listed by TCRdb under 2016. Regarding the research as a whole: To test whether fetal clonotypes persist, the study used deep sequencing on TCR alpha and beta repertoires from monozygotic twins, unrelated adults of various ages, and cord blood. To rule out contamination, the twin experiments were replicated at different times with different library preparation protocols.

Every donor in the study was a healthy Caucasian. The twin cohort consisted of three pairs of female monozygotic twins, all aged 18 to 29 years. Positive isolation kits from Invitrogen were used to isolate the CD4+ and CD8+ T cell populations. The CDR1 and CDR2 encoded by the germline V gene are ENHRY and SYGVKD. Inclusive of the bounding cysteine and phenylalanine, the CDR3 is 15 residues long. The entry retains the CDR3 DNA only, 45 bases that are in frame from base 1. Between the V and J ends, shortened by 8 bases and 1 base respectively, the junction contains 15 bases. What the work shows at the level of the full study, not this receptor alone: Fewer insertions were carried by abundant cord blood beta clonotypes, a similar but weaker trend appeared in young adult naive repertoires, and no such trend appeared in memory repertoires. Invariant T cells such as MAIT and iNKT could partly confound zero-insertion analyses, though diverse VJ usage argued against this for most clonotypes. Because the same donors could not be followed over many years, the conclusions depended on cross-sectional statistical analysis. The excess sharing between twins in beta out-of-frame sequences was weaker because fewer shared sequences reduced the signal-to-noise ratio. Compared with coincidental sharing between unrelated individuals, out-of-frame TCR alpha sequences shared between twins had an excess of sequences with low generation probability. Recombination models systematically underestimated out-of-frame TCR alpha sharing in monozygotic twins but agreed with sharing between unrelated individuals.

The library was generated by 5' RACE. For sequencing, an Illumina HiSeq 2000 was employed. Template switching added a universal primer binding site, and the final cDNA carried a unique molecular identifier that allowed TCR cDNA molecules to be counted accurately. Specific primers in the conserved constant-segment region were used to synthesize first-strand cDNA for the TCR alpha and beta chains. To control for contamination, every cDNA library was double barcoded, receiving both a SMART-Mk sample barcode and Illumina barcodes. TruSeq adapter sequences, together with Illumina sample barcodes, were added in two successive PCR steps. The Illumina HiSeq platform was used with custom primers to sequence TCR alpha and beta cDNA libraries. From the authors' description of their analysis: Raw reads were processed with MiGEC to extract unique molecular identifiers, and MiXCR was used to determine CDR3 positions. For each individual, recombination models were inferred using an EM algorithm with the repgenHMM and IGoR tools. Shared clonotype analysis was performed with the tcR package in R, normalizing sharing by the product of cloneset sizes. To study raw recombination free of thymic and clonal selection effects, out-of-frame nonproductive sequences were analyzed. TCRdb redid the processing of the public reads, applying fastp at Q25 and MiXCR, and retained in-frame beta chains. Here each entry gathers all rows of one CDR3 protein and keeps the most common genes and DNA. It is TCRdb's table, rather than the study itself, that gives the V and J calls and clone size. This sample has around 550,000 distinct CDR3 sequences in its table, and approximately 16% of those were observed once. Of the sample, 0.44% falls within the top ten clones.

There are a few counts of this clonotype. Its antigen has not been determined. No much larger clonotype is one base removed from it; base qualities were not supplied. These records were also assigned to another study, of yellow fever vaccine responses in identical twins. The second investigation adds: According to the authors, the vaccine-induced T cell response in identical twins seemed to be partly convergent and partly specific to each individual. In the study, vaccine-responding T cell clones were precisely tracked in identical twins.

The clonotype was recovered from a woman aged 18-29 years in good health. Input material: CD4+ T cells sorted from blood. Rearrangement joined TRBV10-3 to TRBJ2-1; the D gene is unclear. The nucleotides are TGTGCCATCGGAATGGCGGCGGTGTCCTACAATGAGCAGTTCTTC. This gives the protein CAIGMAAVSYNEQFF.